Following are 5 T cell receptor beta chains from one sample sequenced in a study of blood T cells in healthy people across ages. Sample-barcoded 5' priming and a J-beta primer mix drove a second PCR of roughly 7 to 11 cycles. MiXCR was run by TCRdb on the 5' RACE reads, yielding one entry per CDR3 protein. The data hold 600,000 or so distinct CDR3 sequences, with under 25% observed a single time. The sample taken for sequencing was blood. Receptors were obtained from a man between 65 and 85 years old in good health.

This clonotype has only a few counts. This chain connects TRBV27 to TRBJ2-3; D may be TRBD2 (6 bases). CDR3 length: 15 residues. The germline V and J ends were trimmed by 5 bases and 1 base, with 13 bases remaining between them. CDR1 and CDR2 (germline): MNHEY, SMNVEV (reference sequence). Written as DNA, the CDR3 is TGTGCCAGCAGTCCCAGTCTAGCGCGCACAGATACGCAGTATTTT. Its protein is CASSPSLARTDTQYF.

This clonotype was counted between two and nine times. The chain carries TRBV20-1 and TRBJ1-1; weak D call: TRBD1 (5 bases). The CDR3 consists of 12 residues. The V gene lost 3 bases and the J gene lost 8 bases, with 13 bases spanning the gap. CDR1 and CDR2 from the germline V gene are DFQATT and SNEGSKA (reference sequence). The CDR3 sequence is CSARRTGAEAFF. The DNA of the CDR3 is TGCAGTGCTAGGAGAACCGGGGCCGAAGCTTTCTTT.

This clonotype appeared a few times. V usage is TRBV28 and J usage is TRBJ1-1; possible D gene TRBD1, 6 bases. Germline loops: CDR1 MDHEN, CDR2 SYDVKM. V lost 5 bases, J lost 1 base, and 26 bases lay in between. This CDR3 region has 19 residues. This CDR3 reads CASSPGSFWTVVKNTEAFF. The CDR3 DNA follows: TGTGCCAGCAGTCCTGGATCGTTTTGGACAGTGGTCAAGAACACTGAAGCTTTCTTT.

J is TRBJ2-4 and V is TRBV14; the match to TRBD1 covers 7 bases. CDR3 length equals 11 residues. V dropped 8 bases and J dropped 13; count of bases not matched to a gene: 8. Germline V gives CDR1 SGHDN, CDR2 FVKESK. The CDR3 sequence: CASGNTGQQYF. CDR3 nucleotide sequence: TGTGCCAGCGGCAATACGGGACAGCAGTACTTC.

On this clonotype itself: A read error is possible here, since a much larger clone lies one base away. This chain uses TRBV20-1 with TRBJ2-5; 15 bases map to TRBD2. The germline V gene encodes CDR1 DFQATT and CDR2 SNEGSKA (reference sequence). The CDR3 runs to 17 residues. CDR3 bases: TGCAGTGCTAGACGTGCCGGGACTAGCGGGAGGTTGGAGACCCTGTACTTC. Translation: CSARRAGTSGRLETLYF.